This passage covers 21 T cell receptor beta chains from one sample sequenced in a study of shared clonotypes between healthy human individuals. Profiled with immunoSEQ multiplex PCR; TCRdb holds only in-frame clones, not every one. The table has more than 450,000 clones, around 74% seen once; the top ten hold 13%. The source material was PBMCs. The receptor source for this set is a woman in her forties in good health. Some clones in this sample may be carry-over from other donors' samples.

V gene TRBV4-1 combines with J gene TRBJ2-5; TRBD2 matches 7 bases. Germline assignment: CDR1 MGHRA and CDR2 YSYEKL. J was trimmed by 5 bases and V by 0 bases; bases with no gene match: 12. The CDR3 loop spans 17 amino acids. Here the CDR3 reads CASSQDPSGEGRETQYF. DNA of the CDR3: TGCGCCAGCAGCCAAGATCCCAGCGGGGAGGGGCGGGAGACCCAGTACTTC.

This chain joins TRBV10-3 and TRBJ2-2, with D possibly being TRBD2 (5 bases). The germline V and J ends were trimmed by 5 bases and 2 bases, with 12 bases remaining between them. Germline V gene lookup returns CDR1 ENHRY and CDR2 SYGVKD. The CDR3 runs 15 residues. The CDR3 protein is CAISLGGQNTGELFF. The CDR3 DNA is TGTGCCATCAGTCTCGGCGGGCAAAACACCGGGGAGCTGTTTTTT.

This chain joins TRBV7-6 and TRBJ2-1, with 9 bases identical to TRBD2. J gave up 8 bases and V 0 bases, and 11 bases lay outside the gene matches. The CDR3 totals 17 residues. Germline V lookup: CDR1 SGHVS, CDR2 FNYEAQ. CDR3 in DNA: TGTGCCAGCAGCTTAGCTGGCAGAGCGGGAGGATTATATGAGCAGTTCTTC. Translated, it gives CASSLAGRAGGLYEQFF.

The count of this clone is one. This chain joins TRBV6-5 and TRBJ2-1; 9 bases line up with TRBD2. In germline, CDR1 is MNHEY, CDR2 SVGAGI. The CDR3 is 14 amino acids. The junction had 3 bases not matched to a gene; V was cut back by 6 bases and J by 3 bases. As DNA, the CDR3 is TGTGCCAGCAGGGCGGGAGGGATCTACAATGAGCAGTTCTTC. Translating it yields CASRAGGIYNEQFF.

The chain recombines TRBV15 with TRBJ2-5; TRBD1 agrees at 7 bases. With 0 bases clipped from V and 2 bases from J, the junction kept 3 bases outside the gene matches. Germline V CDR1 and CDR2: LNHNV, YYDKDF (reference sequence). CDR3 size: 15 residues. In nucleotides, the CDR3 is TGTGCCACCAGCAGAGACCCGACAGGGCAAGAGACCCAGTACTTC. It is translated as CATSRDPTGQETQYF.

The chain has TRBV19 and TRBJ2-3; 11 nucleotides match TRBD2. Trimming removed 6 bases from V and 4 bases from J; junction bases left unmatched: 15. Germline CDR1 and CDR2: LNHDA and SQIVND (reference sequence). The CDR3 is 18 amino acids. This CDR3 reads CASRHLAGGSGTADTQYF. The CDR3 DNA reads as TGTGCCAGTAGACATCTAGCGGGAGGATCTGGTACGGCAGATACGCAGTATTTT.

The rearrangement links TRBV11-2 to TRBJ2-1, with 8 bases matching TRBD2. Looked up from germline, CDR1 is SGHAT and CDR2 is FQNNGV. CDR3 length: 15 amino acids. Trimming cost V 4 bases and J 5 bases; bases outside gene matches: 7. CDR3 sequence: CASSSDGRADNEQFF. CDR3 DNA sequence: TGTGCCAGCAGCTCAGACGGGAGGGCGGACAATGAGCAGTTCTTC.

The chain joins TRBV20-1 to TRBJ2-3; D ambiguous. Germline CDR1 and CDR2: DFQATT and SNEGSKA (reference sequence). CDR3 length equals 11 residues. Trimming took 5 bases from V and 5 from J, leaving 8 bases between them. CDR3 nucleotides: TGCAGTGCTCACAAGGGAGATACGCAGTATTTT. Its translation is CSAHKGDTQYF.

The chain has TRBV4-1 and TRBJ2-7, with 8 bases lining up with TRBD2. Germline lookup yields CDR1 MGHRA and CDR2 YSYEKL. Trimming removed 0 bases from V and 2 bases from J; junction bases left unmatched: 12. CDR3 size: 18 residues. The CDR3 DNA follows: TGCGCCAGCAGCCAAGATTCGGAATTTAGCGGGGCAACCTACGAGCAGTACTTC. Translated, it gives CASSQDSEFSGATYEQYF.

The chain combines TRBV5-1 with TRBJ2-3; TRBD2 aligns across 7 bases. Trimming took 0 bases from V and 2 from J; bases not matched to a gene: 15. Germline values: CDR1 SGHRS, CDR2 YFSETQ. The CDR3 contains 19 residues. CDR3 protein: CASSLDPPWLAEITDTQYF. CDR3 in DNA: TGCGCCAGCAGCTTGGACCCCCCGTGGCTAGCGGAAATCACAGATACGCAGTATTTT.

Comment on this clone: It may be a read error: a sequence one base away is much more abundant. V and J are TRBV6-1 and TRBJ1-1, with no clear D. This CDR3 contains 12 residues. The germline V and J ends were trimmed by 3 bases and 1 base, with 3 bases remaining between them. CDR1 and CDR2 (germline): MNHNS, SASEGT. CDR3 sequence: CASSDRNTEAFF. The CDR3 nucleotides are TGTGCCAGCAGTGACAGGAACACTGAAGCTTTCTTT.

The chain is built from TRBV15 and TRBJ2-1; TRBD2 matches at 9 bases. This CDR3 spans 16 amino acids. CDR1 and CDR2 (germline): LNHNV, YYDKDF (reference sequence). Trimming cost V 1 base and J 15 bases; bases outside gene matches: 16. The CDR3 bases are TGTGCCACCAGCAGAGTACCTAGCGGGGCTGCCTCCCTGCGGTTCTTC. As protein: CATSRVPSGAASLRFF.

The chain uses TRBV6-6 and TRBJ1-5; TRBD1 agrees at 7 bases. This CDR3 is built from 13 residues. The V gene's germline CDR1 is MNHNY and CDR2 SVGAGI (reference sequence). V was clipped by 4 bases and J by 7 bases; unmatched bases: 4. This CDR3 reads CASSLDRWQPQHF. The CDR3 bases are TGTGCCAGCAGTTTGGACAGGTGGCAGCCCCAGCATTTT.

This chain links TRBV15 with TRBJ2-5; 8 bases map to TRBD2. From germline, CDR1 is LNHNV and CDR2 YYDKDF (reference sequence). The V and J ends lost 1 base and 5 bases, in that order; junction bases with no gene match: 12. The CDR3 extends over 17 amino acids. Here the CDR3 DNA reads TGTGCCACCAGCAGAGGGATGGCGGGAGGCCGGGGGGAGACCCAGTACTTC. Protein: CATSRGMAGGRGETQYF.

This clone has a single count. The chain uses TRBV19 and TRBJ1-4; unclear D gene. V lost 3 bases, J lost 5 bases, and 25 bases lay in between. This CDR3 has 19 amino acids. Germline assignment: CDR1 LNHDA and CDR2 SQIVND (reference sequence). The CDR3 nucleotides are TGTGCCAGTAGTATGTCGGAGTCTGGAAGTTGGGCCCAGAATGAAAAACTGTTTTTT. It codes for CASSMSESGSWAQNEKLFF.

The chain recombines TRBV6-6 with TRBJ2-1; 9 nucleotides agree with TRBD1. CDR1 and CDR2 from the germline V gene are MNHNY and SVGAGI (reference sequence). The junction had 6 bases not matched to a gene; V was cut back by 8 bases and J by 4 bases. This CDR3 spans 14 amino acids. DNA of the CDR3: TGTGCCAGCTCAACAGGGGGCGCATACAATGAGCAGTTCTTC. It encodes CASSTGGAYNEQFF.

Many counts were recorded for this clone. The chain combines TRBV2 with TRBJ1-2; TRBD1 matches at 7 bases. V was pared by 4 bases and J by 2 bases, with 4 bases of the junction left unmatched. This CDR3 is 14 amino acids long. Germline V CDR1 and CDR2: SNHLY, FYNNEI. The CDR3 is CASSGQGRNYGYTF. The DNA for the CDR3 is TGTGCCAGCAGTGGACAGGGTCGAAACTATGGCTACACCTTC.

This clone has just one count. Here the CDR3 reads CASSDQGYEQYF. In DNA form, the CDR3 reads TGCGCCAGCAGCGACCAAGGCTACGAGCAGTACTTC. V gene TRBV5-1 combines with J gene TRBJ2-7; D gene unclear. V lost 4 bases and J 3 bases, leaving 8 bases between the germline ends. The CDR3 loop spans 12 amino acids. CDR1 is SGHRS, CDR2 YFSETQ, per germline.

This clone was recorded once. The V and J genes are TRBV5-8 and TRBJ2-1; 8 bases are a match to TRBD1. The CDR3 spans 15 residues. Germline V gene lookup returns CDR1 SGHTS and CDR2 YDEGEE. Germline trimming cut 0 bases from V and 8 bases from J; bases unmatched to any gene: 7. The DNA for the CDR3 is TGTGCCAGCAGCTTGGAATGGACAGGGAGTTATGAGCAGTTCTTC. Translation gives CASSLEWTGSYEQFF.

The chain couples TRBV7-2 to TRBJ1-3, with a weak D call TRBD1 (5 bases). With 1 base removed from V and 4 bases from J, the gap between germline ends came to 17 bases. The V gene's germline CDR1 is SGHTA and CDR2 FQGNSA. The CDR3 runs to 17 residues. Here the CDR3 reads CASSLGAGAGRGNTIYF. CDR3 DNA sequence: TGTGCCAGCAGCTTAGGCGCCGGGGCGGGTAGAGGAAACACCATATATTTT.

This clone was observed a handful of times. The chain links TRBV5-1 to TRBJ1-5; D is ambiguous. The CDR3 loop spans 14 amino acids. CDR1 and CDR2 (germline): SGHRS, YFSETQ. The V and J ends lost 0 bases and 5 bases respectively, with 9 bases between them. CDR3 residues: CASSLDSQYQPQHF. CDR3 nucleotide sequence: TGCGCCAGCAGCTTGGACAGCCAATATCAGCCCCAGCATTTT. The full variable domain, completed using reference TRBV5-1 and TRBJ1-5, is KAGVTQTPRYLIKTRGQQVTLSCSPISGHRSVSWYQQTPGQGLQFLFEYFSETQRNKGNFPGRFSGRQFSNSRSEMNVSTLELGDSALYLCASSLDSQYQPQHFGDGTRLSIL.